Only one count was recorded for the clone carrying this T cell receptor beta chain. Its antigen is still unknown. Trimming at V came to 2 bases and at J to 6 bases, leaving 10 bases not matched to a gene. Germline V gene data show CDR1 as SNHLY and CDR2 as FYNNEI. The CDR3 runs 15 residues. As every portion of the isolated RNA was reverse transcribed, the sequencing read expressed TCRB transcripts. The method was immunoSEQ multiplex PCR; TCRdb's version includes in-frame clones alone and lacks a portion of them. The profile shows over 150,000 clones, around 8.3% of them singletons. The sample is drawn from a study of beta chain features in type 1 diabetes. Study outcomes and limitations: Among type 1 diabetes patients, VDJ junctions had fewer insertions and more deletions. Moderate but significant shortening of TCRB CDR3s was recorded in all four CD4+ subsets from Type 1 diabetes patients. For TCRB rearrangement, an influence of HLA type remained unresolved here.

Based on CD45RO/CCR7/CD25/CD127/CD95/CD27, CD4+ regulatory, stem cell-like memory, naive and central memory cells were sorted. This sequence joins TRBV2 and TRBJ2-7, with 7 bases lining up with TRBD2. The receptor was derived from a woman aged 18-29 years with type 1 diabetes. Material: central memory CD4+ T cells from blood. CDR3 sequence reads: CASSELGQGGIEQYF. CDR3 coding DNA: TGTGCCAGCAGTGAATTGGGGCAGGGAGGGATCGAGCAGTACTTC. Drawing the rest from reference TRBV2 and TRBJ2-7, the complete variable domain is EPEVTQTPSHQVTQMGQEVILRCVPISNHLYFYWYRQILGQKVEFLVSFYNNEISEKSEIFDDQFSVERPDGSNFTLKIRSTKLEDSAMYFCASSELGQGGIEQYFGPGTRLTVT.